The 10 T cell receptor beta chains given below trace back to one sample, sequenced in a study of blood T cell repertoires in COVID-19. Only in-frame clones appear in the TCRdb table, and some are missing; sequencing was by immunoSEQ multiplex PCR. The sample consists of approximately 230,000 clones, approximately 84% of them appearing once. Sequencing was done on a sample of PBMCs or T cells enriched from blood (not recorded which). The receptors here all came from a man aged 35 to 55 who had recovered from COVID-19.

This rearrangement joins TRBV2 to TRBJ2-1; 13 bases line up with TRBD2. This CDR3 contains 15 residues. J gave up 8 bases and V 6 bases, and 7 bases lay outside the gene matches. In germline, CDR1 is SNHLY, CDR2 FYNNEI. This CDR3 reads CASSQLAGGPYEQFF. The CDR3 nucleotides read TGTGCCAGCAGCCAACTAGCGGGGGGGCCCTATGAGCAGTTCTTC.

The CDR3 spells CASSRPGTGGLNTEAFF. The CDR3 DNA reads as TGTGCCAGCAGCCGTCCCGGGACAGGGGGCCTGAACACTGAAGCTTTCTTT. This chain links TRBV5-4 with TRBJ1-1; 12 nucleotides agree with TRBD1. Trimming took 4 bases from V and 0 from J; bases not matched to a gene: 7. Per germline, CDR1 SGHNT and CDR2 YYREEE (reference sequence). The CDR3 consists of 17 residues.

The CDR3 nucleotides are TGCGCCAGCAGGCTGGACGGGGACTCCTACAATGAGCAGTTCTTC. It translates to CASRLDGDSYNEQFF. The chain employs TRBV10-2 and TRBJ2-1; D possibly corresponds to TRBD2 (5 bases). The V end was cut by 6 bases, the J end by 0 bases, with 12 bases between. Germline CDR1 WSHSY, CDR2 SAAADI. This CDR3 comprises 15 residues.

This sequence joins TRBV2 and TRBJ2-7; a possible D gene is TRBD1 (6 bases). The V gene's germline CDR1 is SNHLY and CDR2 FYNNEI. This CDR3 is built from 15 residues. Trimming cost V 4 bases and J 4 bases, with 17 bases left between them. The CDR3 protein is CASSVGQNLGYEQYF. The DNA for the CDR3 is TGTGCCAGCAGTGTTGGACAGAACCTAGGGTACGAGCAGTACTTC.

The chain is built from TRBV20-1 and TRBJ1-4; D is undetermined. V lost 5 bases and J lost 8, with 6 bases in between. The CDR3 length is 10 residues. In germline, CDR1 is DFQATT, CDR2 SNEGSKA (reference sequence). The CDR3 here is CSAGREKLFF. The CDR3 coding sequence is TGCAGTGCTGGGAGAGAAAAACTGTTTTTT.

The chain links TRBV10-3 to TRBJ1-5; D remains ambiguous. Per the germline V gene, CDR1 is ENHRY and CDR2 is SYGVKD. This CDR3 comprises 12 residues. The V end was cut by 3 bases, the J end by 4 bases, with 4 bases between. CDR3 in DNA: TGTGCCATCAGTGACAGGAATCAGCCCCAGCATTTT. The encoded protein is CAISDRNQPQHF.

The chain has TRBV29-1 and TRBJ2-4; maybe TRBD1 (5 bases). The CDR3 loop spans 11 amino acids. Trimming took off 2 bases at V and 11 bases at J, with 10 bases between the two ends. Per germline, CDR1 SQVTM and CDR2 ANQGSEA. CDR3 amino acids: CSVELDSVQYF. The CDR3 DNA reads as TGCAGCGTTGAACTCGACAGCGTTCAGTACTTC.

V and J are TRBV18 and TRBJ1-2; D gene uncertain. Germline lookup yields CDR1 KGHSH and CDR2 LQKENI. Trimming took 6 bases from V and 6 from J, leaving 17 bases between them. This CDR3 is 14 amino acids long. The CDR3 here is CASSPEAVGDGYTF. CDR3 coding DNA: TGTGCCAGCTCCCCGGAGGCTGTTGGGGATGGCTACACCTTC.

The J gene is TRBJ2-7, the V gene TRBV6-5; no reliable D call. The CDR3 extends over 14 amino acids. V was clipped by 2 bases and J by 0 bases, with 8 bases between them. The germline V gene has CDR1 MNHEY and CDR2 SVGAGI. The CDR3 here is CASSYGLASYEQYF. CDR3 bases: TGTGCCAGCAGTTACGGCTTAGCCTCCTACGAGCAGTACTTC.

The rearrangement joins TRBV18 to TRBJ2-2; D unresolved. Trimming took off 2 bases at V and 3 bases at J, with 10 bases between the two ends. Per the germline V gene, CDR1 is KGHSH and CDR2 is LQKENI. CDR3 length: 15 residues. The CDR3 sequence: CASSPSRGYTGELFF. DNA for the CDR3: TGTGCCAGCTCACCATCGCGCGGATACACCGGGGAGCTGTTTTTT.